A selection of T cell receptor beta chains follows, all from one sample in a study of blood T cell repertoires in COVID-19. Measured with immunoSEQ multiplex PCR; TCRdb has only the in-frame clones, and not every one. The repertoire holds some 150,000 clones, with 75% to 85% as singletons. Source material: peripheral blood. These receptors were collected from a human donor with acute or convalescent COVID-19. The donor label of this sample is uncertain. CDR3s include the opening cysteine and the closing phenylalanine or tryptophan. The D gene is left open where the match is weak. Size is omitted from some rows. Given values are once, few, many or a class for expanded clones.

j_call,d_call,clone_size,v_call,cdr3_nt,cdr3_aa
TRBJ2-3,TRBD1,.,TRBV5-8,TGTGCCAGCAGTTTTACAGGGGGCGCGGTAACAGATACGCAGTATTTT,CASSFTGGAVTDTQYF
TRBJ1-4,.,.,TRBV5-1,TGCGCCAGCAGGGAGGGACTCTATGGTGAAAAACTGTTTTTT,CASREGLYGEKLFF
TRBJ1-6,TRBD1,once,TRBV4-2,TGTGCCAGCAGCCCAAGAACAGGGGGCGCAGTGCTTTCACCCCTCCACTTT,CASSPRTGGAVLSPLHF
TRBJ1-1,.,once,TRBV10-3,TGTGCCATCAGTACAGCGAACACTGAAGCTTTCTTT,CAISTANTEAFF
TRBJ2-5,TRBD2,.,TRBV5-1,TGCGCCAGCAGCTCCCCACCGGGAGGGGCGGAGACCCAGTACTTC,CASSSPPGGAETQYF
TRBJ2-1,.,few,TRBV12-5,TGTGCTAGTGGTTTGCCCCGGGGCTCCTACAATGAGCAGTTCTTC,CASGLPRGSYNEQFF
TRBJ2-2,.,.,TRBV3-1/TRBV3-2,TGTGCCAGCAGCCCACGACAAATCGTTAACACCGGGGAGCTGTTTTTT,CASSPRQIVNTGELFF
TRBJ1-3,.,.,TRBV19,TGTGCCAGTATGCCAGGGGACCGGGTCACTGGAAACACCATATATTTT,CASMPGDRVTGNTIYF
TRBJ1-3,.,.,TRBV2,TGTGCCAGAACCGACACCTCTGGAAACACCATATATTTT,CARTDTSGNTIYF
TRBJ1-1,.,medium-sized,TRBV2,TGTGCCAGCAGTGCTCGGGGGGGGATGAACACTGAAGCTTTCTTT,CASSARGGMNTEAFF
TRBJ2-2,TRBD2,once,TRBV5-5,TGTGCCAGCAGTCAAGGGGTAGCGGGGGAGCGAAGGGAGCTGTTTTTT,CASSQGVAGERRELFF
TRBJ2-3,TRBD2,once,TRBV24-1,TGTGCCACCAGTGCTGGGCTAGCGGGCGTGGACACAGATACGCAGTATTTT,CATSAGLAGVDTDTQYF
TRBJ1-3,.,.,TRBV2,TGTGCCAGCAGACTCGGAAACACCATATATTTT,CASRLGNTIYF
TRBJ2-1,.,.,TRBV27,TGTGCCAGCAGTTTATCGGGGGGCAATGAGCAGTTCTTC,CASSLSGGNEQFF
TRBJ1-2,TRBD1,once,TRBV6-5,TGTGCCAGCAACAGACAGGGAGACTATGGCTACACCTTC,CASNRQGDYGYTF
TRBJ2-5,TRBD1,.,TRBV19,TGTGCCAGTAGTAGTCCTCCGGGACAGGGACAAGAGACCCAGTACTTC,CASSSPPGQGQETQYF
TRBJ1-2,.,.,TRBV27,TGTGCCAGCAGTGGGAGGTTGGACCGCTGGGGCTACACCTTC,CASSGRLDRWGYTF
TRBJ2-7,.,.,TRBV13,TGTGCCAGCAGCTTAGCCCTAGGGACATCTAGCAACGAGCAGTACTTC,CASSLALGTSSNEQYF
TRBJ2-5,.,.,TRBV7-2,TGTGCCAGCAGTTTAGCTGGACTATCGGAGACCCAGTACTTC,CASSLAGLSETQYF
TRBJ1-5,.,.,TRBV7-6,TGTGCCAGCAGCTCAGACGGGGGAATTAATCAGCCCCAGCATTTT,CASSSDGGINQPQHF
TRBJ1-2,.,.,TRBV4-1,TGCGCCAGCAGCCCTTCACTCGACGCGGGCTATGGCTACACCTTC,CASSPSLDAGYGYTF
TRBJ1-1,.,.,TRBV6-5,TGTGCCAGCAGGCAAGACAGACCCGTCGAAGCTTTCTTT,CASRQDRPVEAFF
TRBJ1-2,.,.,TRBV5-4,TGTGCCAGCACCGTAGGAGGCCCCTATGGCTACACCTTC,CASTVGGPYGYTF
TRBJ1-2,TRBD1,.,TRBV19,TGTGCCAGTAGTATATATTATGGACAGGGCAACTATGGCTACACCTTC,CASSIYYGQGNYGYTF
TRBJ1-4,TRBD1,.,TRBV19,TGTGCCAGTAGCCGGGGGGGGACAGGGACTGAAAAACTGTTTTTT,CASSRGGTGTEKLFF
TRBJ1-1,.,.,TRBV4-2,TGTGCCAGCAGCCAAGGGACCCTGGGGGGCACTGAAGCTTTCTTT,CASSQGTLGGTEAFF
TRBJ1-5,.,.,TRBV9,TGTGCCAGCAGCGTAGGGGGGGATAGCAATCAGCCCCAGCATTTT,CASSVGGDSNQPQHF
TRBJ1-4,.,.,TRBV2,TGTGCCAGCAGGCCAGGGTATTCGACTAATGAAAAACTGTTTTTT,CASRPGYSTNEKLFF
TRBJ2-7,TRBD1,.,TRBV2,TGTGCCAGCTTACAGGGGGCGTACGAGCAGTACTTC,CASLQGAYEQYF
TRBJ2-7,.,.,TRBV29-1,TGCAGCGTTGAAGACGGGAAGCAGTACTTC,CSVEDGKQYF
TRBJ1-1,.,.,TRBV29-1,TGCAGCGTTGATGAGACAGGGAACACTGAAGCTTTCTTT,CSVDETGNTEAFF
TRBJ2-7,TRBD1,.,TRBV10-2,TGCGCGACCGGGACAGTCTCCTACGAGCAGTACTTC,CATGTVSYEQYF
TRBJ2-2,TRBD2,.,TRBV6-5,TGTGCCAGCAGTTACGGGAGGGGCTTCGCCGGGGAGCTGTTTTTT,CASSYGRGFAGELFF
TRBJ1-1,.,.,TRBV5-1,TGCGCCAGCAGCTTGATTTGGGGGCCGAACACTGAAGCTTTCTTT,CASSLIWGPNTEAFF
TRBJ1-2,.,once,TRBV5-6,TGTGCCAGCAGCTCCTCGGGAGCCGTCTATGGCTACACCTTC,CASSSSGAVYGYTF
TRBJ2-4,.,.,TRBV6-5,TGTGCCAGCAGTTACGGGCAGGCCCCCAAAAACATTCAGTACTTC,CASSYGQAPKNIQYF
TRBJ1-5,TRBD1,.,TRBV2,TGTGCCAGCAGTAGGGACAGGGGGTATATTCAGCCCCAGCATTTT,CASSRDRGYIQPQHF
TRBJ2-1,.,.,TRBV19,TGTGCCAGTAGTATGATCTCAGGTAATGAGCAGTTCTTC,CASSMISGNEQFF
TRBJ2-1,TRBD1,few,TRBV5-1,TGCGCCAGCAGCTTGGCGGGACAGGGATACAATGAGCAGTTCTTC,CASSLAGQGYNEQFF
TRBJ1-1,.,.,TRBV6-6,TGTGCCAGCAGTTACTCGCCGGGGACTGAAGCTTTCTTT,CASSYSPGTEAFF
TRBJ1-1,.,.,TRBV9,TGTGCCAGCACCCCAGCGTTGCACACTGAAGCTTTCTTT,CASTPALHTEAFF
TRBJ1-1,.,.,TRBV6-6,TGTGCCAGCAGTTACTCGATTCTCGGAGACACTGAAGCTTTCTTT,CASSYSILGDTEAFF
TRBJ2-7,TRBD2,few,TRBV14,TGTGCCAGCAGTCCGCTGGGACTATCGACCTACGAGCAGTACTTC,CASSPLGLSTYEQYF
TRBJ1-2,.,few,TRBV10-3,TGTGCCACCTCGCGGGACGCCACCGATAACTATGGCTACACCTTC,CATSRDATDNYGYTF
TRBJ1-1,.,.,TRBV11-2,TGTGCCAGCAGCTCCCGCCCAGTGAACACTGAAGCTTTCTTT,CASSSRPVNTEAFF
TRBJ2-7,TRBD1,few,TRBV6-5,TGTGCCAGCAGTTTAGGGACAGGGTACGAGCAGTACTTC,CASSLGTGYEQYF
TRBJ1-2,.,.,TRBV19,TGTGCCAGTTACATGGGTCCTACGGAGAAGGACTACACCTTC,CASYMGPTEKDYTF
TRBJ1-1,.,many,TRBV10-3,TGTGCCTCCAGGGGCGAGGGACCTGAAGCTTTCTTT,CASRGEGPEAFF
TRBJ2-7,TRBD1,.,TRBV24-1,TGTGCCACCAGTGATCGGGACAGGACCTACGAGCAGTACTTC,CATSDRDRTYEQYF
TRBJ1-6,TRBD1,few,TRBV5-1,TGCGCCAGCAGGTGGGGGACAGACTATAATTCACCCCTCCACTTT,CASRWGTDYNSPLHF
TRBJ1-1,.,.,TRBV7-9,TGTGCCAGCGGAGGGCTGGGGAATACTGAAGCTTTCTTT,CASGGLGNTEAFF
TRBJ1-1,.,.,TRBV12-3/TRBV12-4,TGTGCCAGCAGTTCATTTGCTGAAGCTTTCTTT,CASSSFAEAFF
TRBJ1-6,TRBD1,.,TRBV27,TGTGCCAGCAGTGAAAAACAGGGGTCACCCCTCCACTTT,CASSEKQGSPLHF
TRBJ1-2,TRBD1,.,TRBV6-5,TGTGCCAGCAGTAACGACAGGGTCCGGTTGGATGGCTACACCTTC,CASSNDRVRLDGYTF
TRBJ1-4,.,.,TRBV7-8,TGTGCCAGCAGCCGACCGAAGGCATCAGGTGAAAAACTGTTTTTT,CASSRPKASGEKLFF
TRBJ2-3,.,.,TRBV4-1,TGCGCCAGCAGCCAGGAGGGGGATACGCAGTATTTT,CASSQEGDTQYF